Shown below are 26 T cell receptor beta chains from a single sample sequenced in a study of T-cell reconstitution after alpha-beta-depleted transplantation in children. Molecular barcoding with unique molecular identifiers was used for the TCRbeta library. TCRdb itself ran the PCR reads through MiXCR, one entry per CDR3 protein. The table records some 120,000 distinct CDR3 sequences, 8.5% to 10% of them present only once. Sequenced here: PBMCs, mostly from graft donor cells, sampled 180 days after TCRalphabeta/CD19-depleted stem cell transplant. The receptors here all came from a girl less than two years old who had a stem cell transplant for combined immunodeficiency, so the T cells may come from the graft donor.

This clonotype has only a few counts. The V call is TRBV19, the J call TRBJ1-4; 9 bases fit TRBD1. The germline V gene encodes CDR1 LNHDA and CDR2 SQIVND (reference sequence). Germline trimming cut 5 bases from V and 8 bases from J; bases unmatched to any gene: 9. The CDR3 totals 15 residues. The CDR3 loop reads CASSLPGQGHEKLFF. The DNA of the CDR3 is TGTGCCAGTAGTCTACCGGGACAGGGACACGAAAAACTGTTTTTT.

The chain joins TRBV20-1 to TRBJ1-2; D ambiguous. Germline V gives CDR1 DFQATT, CDR2 SNEGSKA (reference sequence). This CDR3 contains 13 residues. Trimming took off 0 bases at V and 4 bases at J, with 9 bases between the two ends. The CDR3 region is CSARDGGSYGYTF. The CDR3 coding sequence is TGCAGTGCTAGAGATGGCGGATCCTATGGCTACACCTTC.

J is TRBJ2-5 and V is TRBV20-1; TRBD2 is a possible D gene (5 bases). V lost 6 bases and J 4 bases, leaving 6 bases between the germline ends. Germline-derived CDR1 and CDR2 are DFQATT and SNEGSKA (reference sequence). The CDR3 loop spans 10 amino acids. Written as DNA, the CDR3 is TGCAGTGCAGAGGGAGAGACCCAGTACTTC. Translation gives CSAEGETQYF.

This clonotype appeared a few times. This CDR3 is CASSLLLGTGIYNEQFF. CDR3 DNA: TGTGCCAGCAGCCTACTACTCGGGACAGGGATCTACAATGAGCAGTTCTTC. The V gene is TRBV28, the J gene TRBJ2-1, with TRBD1 matching over 9 bases. CDR3 length equals 17 residues. Germline V CDR1 and CDR2: MDHEN, SYDVKM. Unmatched junction bases numbered 12, after V lost 6 bases and J lost 3 bases.

The J gene is TRBJ2-7, the V gene TRBV11-2; D gene unclear. The CDR3 has 18 amino acids. CDR1 and CDR2 from the germline V gene are SGHAT and FQNNGV. V was clipped by 3 bases and J by 4 bases, with 25 bases between them. The CDR3 loop reads CASSLYHSPLGFLYEQYF. In DNA form, the CDR3 reads TGTGCCAGCAGCTTGTACCACAGTCCCCTGGGATTCCTTTACGAGCAGTACTTC.

The chain is built from TRBV20-1 and TRBJ1-6, with 9 bases matching TRBD1. V gave up 2 bases and J gave up 10 bases; unmatched junction bases: 9. Germline V gives CDR1 DFQATT, CDR2 SNEGSKA (reference sequence). The CDR3 is made up of 15 amino acids. CDR3 loop: CSARRTGGMYSPLHF. In DNA, the CDR3 is TGCAGTGCTAGAAGAACAGGGGGCATGTACTCACCCCTCCACTTT.

This clonotype was recorded a few times. The V call is TRBV29-1, the J call TRBJ1-2; D might be TRBD1 (5 bases). The V end was cut by 4 bases, the J end by 0 bases, with 9 bases between. This CDR3 spans 13 amino acids. The V gene's germline CDR1 is SQVTM and CDR2 ANQGSEA. As DNA, the CDR3 is TGCAGCGTTGCGGGACGGGCTAACTATGGCTACACCTTC. It encodes CSVAGRANYGYTF. The full variable domain, with the rest looked up from reference TRBV29-1 and TRBJ1-2, is SAVISQKPSRDICQRGTSLTIQCQVDSQVTMMFWYRQQPGQSLTLIATANQGSEATYESGFVIDKFPISRPNLTFSTLTVSNMSPEDSSIYLCSVAGRANYGYTFGSGTRLTVV.

The V call is TRBV12-3 or TRBV12-4, the J call TRBJ1-1; D is unresolved. V lost 3 bases and J 6 bases, leaving 8 bases between the germline ends. This CDR3 comprises 12 residues. CDR3 residues: CASSFRPPEAFF. The CDR3 DNA reads as TGTGCCAGCAGTTTTCGCCCCCCTGAAGCTTTCTTT.

This rearrangement joins TRBV12-3 or TRBV12-4 to TRBJ2-1; no definite D call. The length of the CDR3 is 13 residues. Trimming removed 1 base from V and 6 bases from J, with 7 bases in between. The CDR3 reads CASSLGNGNEQFF. The DNA of the CDR3 is TGTGCCAGCAGTTTAGGGAACGGCAATGAGCAGTTCTTC.

The chain links TRBV29-1 to TRBJ1-2; D unclear. The CDR3 covers 15 residues. The germline V and J ends were trimmed by 0 bases and 7 bases, with 18 bases remaining between them. Germline V gene data show CDR1 as SQVTM and CDR2 as ANQGSEA. CDR3 in DNA: TGCAGCGTTGAAGATCGCGAGCGTTTCCCCGCTGGCTACACCTTC. It codes for CSVEDRERFPAGYTF.

A few counts support this clonotype. The DNA of the CDR3 is TGCAGTGCTATGACTAGCGGGGGGGCCGGGGGATATACGCAGTATTTT. Amino acid sequence: CSAMTSGGAGGYTQYF. V and J are TRBV20-1 and TRBJ2-3; 14 bases agree with TRBD2. After removal of 4 bases from V and 7 bases from J, the junction contained 10 bases not matched to a gene. Germline CDR1 DFQATT, CDR2 SNEGSKA (reference sequence). This CDR3 comprises 16 residues.

This clonotype was seen only a few times. The V gene is TRBV5-1, the J gene TRBJ2-5; perhaps D is TRBD1 or TRBD2 (6 bases each). Trimming took off 4 bases at V and 7 bases at J, with 23 bases between the two ends. From germline, CDR1 is SGHRS and CDR2 YFSETQ. The CDR3 has 16 residues. CDR3 loop: CASSLTGLLSEGTQYF. The CDR3 region has the DNA TGCGCCAGCAGCCTTACAGGGTTGTTGTCGGAGGGGACCCAGTACTTC.

V usage is TRBV4-3 and J usage is TRBJ2-7; D uncertain. This CDR3 contains 14 residues. CDR1 is LGHNA, CDR2 YSLEER, per germline. Trimming took off 4 bases at V and 3 bases at J, with 13 bases between the two ends. The CDR3 loop is CASSPRVSHYEQYF. The DNA for the CDR3 is TGCGCCAGCAGCCCCCGGGTAAGCCACTACGAGCAGTACTTC.

This clonotype turned up a few times. V is TRBV5-1 and J is TRBJ2-2; 11 bases match TRBD1. The CDR3 runs 16 residues. V was clipped by 4 bases and J by 5 bases; unmatched bases: 7. Looked up from germline, CDR1 is SGHRS and CDR2 is YFSETQ. The CDR3 coding sequence is TGCGCCAGCAGCATAGGACAGGGGGCTCGGACCGGGGAGCTGTTTTTT. Translation gives CASSIGQGARTGELFF.

This clonotype was seen a few times. The rearrangement links TRBV7-2 to TRBJ1-1; D unclear. The CDR3 consists of 14 residues. Trimming took 4 bases from V and 9 from J, leaving 18 bases between them. The germline V gene encodes CDR1 SGHTA and CDR2 FQGNSA. CDR3: CASSSSHADMQAFF. For the CDR3, the DNA is TGTGCCAGCAGCTCTTCCCATGCAGACATGCAAGCTTTCTTT.

In this sample, this clonotype turned up a few times. This chain connects TRBV5-5 to TRBJ1-2, with D unresolved. This CDR3 comprises 15 residues. CDR1 is SGHKS, CDR2 YYEKEE, per germline (reference sequence). The V gene lost 0 bases and the J gene lost 2 bases, with 11 bases spanning the gap. Here the CDR3 reads CASSLEWSPNYGYTF. CDR3 nucleotides: TGTGCCAGCAGCTTGGAGTGGTCGCCCAACTATGGCTACACCTTC.

This clonotype showed up just a few times. The chain employs TRBV5-5 and TRBJ1-2; TRBD1 aligns across 8 bases. Germline loops: CDR1 SGHKS, CDR2 YYEKEE (reference sequence). This CDR3 has 15 amino acids. Trimming cost V 4 bases and J 2 bases; bases outside gene matches: 7. CDR3 sequence reads: CASSPPDRDNYGYTF. As DNA, the CDR3 is TGTGCCAGCAGCCCCCCGGACAGGGACAACTATGGCTACACCTTC. Together with reference TRBV5-5 and TRBJ1-2, the CDR3 gives the full variable domain: DAGVTQSPTHLIKTRGQQVTLRCSPISGHKSVSWYQQVLGQGPQFIFQYYEKEERGRGNFPDRFSARQFPNYSSELNVNALLLGDSALYLCASSPPDRDNYGYTFGSGTRLTVV.

This clonotype has just a few counts. The chain joins TRBV29-1 to TRBJ1-2; D may be TRBD1 (5 bases). With 4 bases removed from V and 8 bases from J, the gap between germline ends came to 20 bases. Germline lookup yields CDR1 SQVTM and CDR2 ANQGSEA. CDR3 length equals 14 residues. CDR3 in amino acids: CSVAIGTRKQGYTF. As DNA, the CDR3 is TGCAGCGTTGCAATTGGGACTCGAAAGCAAGGCTACACCTTC.

This clonotype was recorded only once. V gene TRBV5-5 combines with J gene TRBJ2-5; a possible D gene is TRBD1 (6 bases). The CDR3 runs 14 residues. Germline CDR1 reads SGHKS; CDR2 reads YYEKEE (reference sequence). Trimming left V 2 bases short and J 3 bases short, with 11 bases between. As DNA, the CDR3 is TGTGCCAGCAGCTTAATCGGACAGAAAGAGACCCAGTACTTC. Its protein is CASSLIGQKETQYF. Full variable domain (rest looked up from reference TRBV5-5 and TRBJ2-5): DAGVTQSPTHLIKTRGQQVTLRCSPISGHKSVSWYQQVLGQGPQFIFQYYEKEERGRGNFPDRFSARQFPNYSSELNVNALLLGDSALYLCASSLIGQKETQYFGPGTRLLVL.

This chain uses TRBV28 with TRBJ1-4; D is possibly TRBD1 (6 bases). Germline CDR1 is MDHEN and CDR2 is SYDVKM. Trimming cost V 2 bases and J 8 bases, with 15 bases left between them. This CDR3 has 15 amino acids. The CDR3 DNA reads TGTGCCAGCAGTTTAGGGAACAGGGTAGGCGAAAAACTGTTTTTT. This sequence encodes CASSLGNRVGEKLFF.

This clonotype was seen more than once but under ten times. This sequence joins TRBV30 and TRBJ2-1, with D maybe TRBD1 (5 bases). Germline lookup yields CDR1 GTSNPN and CDR2 SVGIG (reference sequence). The CDR3 totals 15 residues. The V end lost 0 bases, the J end lost 3 bases, and 12 bases lay between the germline ends. CDR3 nucleotide sequence: TGTGCCTGGAGTGTATTTGGGGCATACTACAATGAGCAGTTCTTC. This codes for CAWSVFGAYYNEQFF.

The DNA for the CDR3 is TGTGCCAGCAGTTTAGGGGTCGGAGGTGAGCAGTTCTTC. Its protein product is CASSLGVGGEQFF. The chain joins TRBV12-3 or TRBV12-4 to TRBJ2-1; tentative D call: TRBD2 (5 bases). Trimming took off 1 base at V and 9 bases at J, with 10 bases between the two ends. This CDR3 spans 13 amino acids.

This clonotype was observed a handful of times. This chain connects TRBV12-3 or TRBV12-4 to TRBJ1-2, with 8 bases aligning to TRBD1. Trimming removed 4 bases from V and 2 bases from J; junction bases left unmatched: 12. The CDR3 spans 17 residues. CDR3 loop: CASSSPGQGGGNYGYTF. Here the CDR3 DNA reads TGTGCCAGCAGTTCACCCGGACAGGGAGGGGGAAACTATGGCTACACCTTC.

This clonotype was counted between two and nine times. The rearrangement uses TRBV15 and TRBJ2-7; tentatively, D is TRBD2 (5 bases). Germline CDR1 is LNHNV and CDR2 is YYDKDF (reference sequence). Deletions cut 0 bases from V and 6 bases from J, with 6 bases between. The CDR3 spans 12 residues. CDR3 in amino acids: CATSRDTSEQYF. The CDR3 DNA follows: TGTGCCACCAGCAGAGATACTAGCGAGCAGTACTTC. The whole variable domain, filled in from reference TRBV15 and TRBJ2-7, reads DAMVIQNPRYQVTQFGKPVTLSCSQTLNHNVMYWYQQKSSQAPKLLFHYYDKDFNNEADTPDNFQSRRPNTSFCFLDIRSPGLGDTAMYLCATSRDTSEQYFGPGTRLTVT.

This clonotype was seen a few times. The junction departs from the called germline gene at one end, perhaps through a read error. The chain joins TRBV20-1 to TRBJ2-3, with 9 bases aligning to TRBD2. CDR3 length: 13 amino acids. Germline V gives CDR1 DFQATT, CDR2 SNEGSKA (reference sequence). CDR3 loop: CSDRLAGTDTQYF. The DNA for the CDR3 is TGCAGTGATAGACTAGCGGGCACAGATACGCAGTATTTT.

The V call is TRBV4-3, the J call TRBJ2-1, with D perhaps matching TRBD2 (5 bases). V was clipped by 2 bases and J by 0 bases, with 11 bases between them. Germline V lookup: CDR1 LGHNA, CDR2 YSLEER. The CDR3 is made up of 16 amino acids. The CDR3 here is CASSQRTGSSYNEQFF. CDR3 nucleotides: TGCGCCAGCAGCCAACGCACGGGGAGCTCCTACAATGAGCAGTTCTTC.